This TCR beta chain was captured by sequencing in a study of T cells in pancreatic ductal adenocarcinoma. Study observations and caveats: Comparisons of tumor and blood clonality may show falsely lower tumor diversity. Tumor samples had fewer productive templates and around 7.2-fold fewer unique clonotypes than blood.

This CDR3 contains 15 residues. The V end was cut by 9 bases, the J end by 5 bases, with 22 bases between. No neoadjuvant therapy was given to the selected pancreatic ductal adenocarcinoma patients before their surgery. On this clone itself: The antigen is undetermined.

Measured with immunoSEQ multiplex PCR; TCRdb has only the in-frame clones, and not every one. The repertoire has about 98,000 clones, 90% to 95% of them found once; the top ten carry roughly 3%. V gene TRBV5-3 combines with J gene TRBJ2-3; tentative D call: TRBD2 (6 bases). TRBV5-3 is an ORF, and what it does is uncertain. Sequenced input: PBMCs. The source is a human donor with pancreatic ductal adenocarcinoma. CDR3 bases: TGTGCCAACATACCCAGCGGGCCCCGGGGAGATACGCAGTATTTT. It specifies CANIPSGPRGDTQYF.